Sequencing of this T cell receptor (beta chain) was carried out in a study of T-cell reconstitution after alpha-beta-depleted transplantation in children. There are many counts of this clonotype. The authors prepared the TCRbeta library with unique molecular identifiers. TCRdb fed the PCR reads into MiXCR, producing one record per CDR3 protein. The sample yields 150,000 to 200,000 distinct CDR3 sequences, 6.3% seen once. The receptor was isolated from a girl in the first two years of life with combined immunodeficiency, due to receive a stem cell transplant. Sequencing was performed on PBMCs, taken before TCRalphabeta/CD19-depleted stem cell transplant.

In nucleotides, the CDR3 is TGTGCCAGCAGCGTAGGCGCCAGTTATGGCTACACCTTC. Its translation: CASSVGASYGYTF. This chain uses TRBV9 with TRBJ1-2; D is ambiguous. Trimming pared 0 bases from V and 5 bases from J, leaving 8 bases between. The CDR3 length is 13 residues. In germline, CDR1 is SGDLS, CDR2 YYNGEE. Variable domain in full (rest from reference TRBV9 and TRBJ1-2): DSGVTQTPKHLITATGQRVTLRCSPRSGDLSVYWYQQSLDQGLQFLIQYYNGEERAKGNILERFSAQQFPDLHSELNLSSLELGDSALYFCASSVGASYGYTFGSGTRLTVV.